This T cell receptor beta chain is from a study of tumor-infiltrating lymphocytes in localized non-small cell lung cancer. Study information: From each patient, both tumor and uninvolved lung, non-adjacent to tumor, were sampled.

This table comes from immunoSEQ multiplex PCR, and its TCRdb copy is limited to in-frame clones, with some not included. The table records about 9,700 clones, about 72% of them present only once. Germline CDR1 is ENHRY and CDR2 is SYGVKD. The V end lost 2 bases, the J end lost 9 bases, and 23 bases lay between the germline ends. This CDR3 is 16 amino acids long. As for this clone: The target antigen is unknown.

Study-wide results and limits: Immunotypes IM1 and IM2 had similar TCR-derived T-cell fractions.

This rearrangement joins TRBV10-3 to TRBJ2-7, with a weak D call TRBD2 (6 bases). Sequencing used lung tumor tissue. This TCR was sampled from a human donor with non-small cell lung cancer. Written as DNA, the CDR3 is TGTGCCATCAGTGAGCCGGGAGAGCGGCCCGGGTTCGGGCAGTACTTC. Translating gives CAISEPGERPGFGQYF.